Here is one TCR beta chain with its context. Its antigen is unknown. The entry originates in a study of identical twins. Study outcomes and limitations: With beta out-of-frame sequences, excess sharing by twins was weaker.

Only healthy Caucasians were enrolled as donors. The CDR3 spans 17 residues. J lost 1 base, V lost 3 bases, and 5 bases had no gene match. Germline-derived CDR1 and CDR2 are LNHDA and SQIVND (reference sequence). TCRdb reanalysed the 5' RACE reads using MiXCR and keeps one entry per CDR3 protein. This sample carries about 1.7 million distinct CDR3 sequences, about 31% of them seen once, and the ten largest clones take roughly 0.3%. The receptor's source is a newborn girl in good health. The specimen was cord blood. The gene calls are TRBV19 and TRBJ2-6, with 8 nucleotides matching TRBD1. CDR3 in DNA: TGTGCCAGTAGTATCCGGACAGGGAGGTCTGGGGCCAACGTCCTGACTTTC. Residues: CASSIRTGRSGANVLTF.